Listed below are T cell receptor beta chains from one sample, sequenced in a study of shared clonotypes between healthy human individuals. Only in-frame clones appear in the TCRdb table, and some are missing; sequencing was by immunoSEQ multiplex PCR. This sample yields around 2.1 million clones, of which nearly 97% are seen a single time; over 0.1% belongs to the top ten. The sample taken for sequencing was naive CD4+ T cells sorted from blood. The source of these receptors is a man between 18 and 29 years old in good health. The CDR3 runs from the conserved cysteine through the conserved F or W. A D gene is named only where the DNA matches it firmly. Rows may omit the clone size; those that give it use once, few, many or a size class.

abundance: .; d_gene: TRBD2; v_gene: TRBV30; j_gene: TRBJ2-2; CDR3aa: CAWSVPGGGNTGELFF; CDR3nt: TGTGCCTGGAGTGTACCGGGCGGGGGGAACACCGGGGAGCTGTTTTTT
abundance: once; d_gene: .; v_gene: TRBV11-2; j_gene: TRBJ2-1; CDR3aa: CASSLRDQGYNEQFF; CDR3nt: TGTGCCAGCAGCTTACGGGACCAAGGTTACAATGAGCAGTTCTTC
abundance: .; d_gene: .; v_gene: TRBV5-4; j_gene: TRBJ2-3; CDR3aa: CASSPTQGGLYTQYF; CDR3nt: TGTGCCAGCAGCCCAACTCAGGGGGGCCTCTATACGCAGTATTTT
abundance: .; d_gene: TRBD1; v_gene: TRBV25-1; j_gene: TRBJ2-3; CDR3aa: CASSPWDRGKDTQYF; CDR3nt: TGTGCCAGCAGTCCTTGGGACAGGGGAAAAGATACGCAGTATTTT
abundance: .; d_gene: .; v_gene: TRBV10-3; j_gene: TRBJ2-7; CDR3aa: CAISEYRGVEQYF; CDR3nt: TGTGCCATCAGTGAGTATCGAGGGGTCGAGCAGTACTTC
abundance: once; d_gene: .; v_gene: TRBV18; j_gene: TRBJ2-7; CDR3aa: CASSPPLAAYEQYF; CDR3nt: TGTGCCAGCTCACCACCTTTGGCGGCTTACGAGCAGTACTTC
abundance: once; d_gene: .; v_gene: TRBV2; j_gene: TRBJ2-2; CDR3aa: CASRGQVENTGELFF; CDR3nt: TGTGCCAGCAGGGGGCAGGTCGAGAACACCGGGGAGCTGTTTTTT
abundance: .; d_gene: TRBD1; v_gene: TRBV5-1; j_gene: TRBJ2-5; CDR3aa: CASSRAGQGEETQYF; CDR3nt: TGCGCCAGCAGCAGGGCCGGACAGGGGGAAGAGACCCAGTACTTC
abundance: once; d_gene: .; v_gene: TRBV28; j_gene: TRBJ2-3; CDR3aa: CAGSGSTDTQYF; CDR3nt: TGTGCCGGCTCGGGCAGCACAGATACGCAGTATTTT
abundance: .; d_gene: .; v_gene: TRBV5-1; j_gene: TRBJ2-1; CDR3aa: CASSLGTGGSYNEQFF; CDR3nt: TGCGCCAGCAGCTTGGGTACAGGCGGCTCCTACAATGAGCAGTTCTTC
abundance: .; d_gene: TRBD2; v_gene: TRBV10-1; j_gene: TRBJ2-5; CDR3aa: CASSEGSGGAETQYF; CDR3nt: TGCGCCAGCAGTGAGGGTAGCGGGGGGGCAGAGACCCAGTACTTC
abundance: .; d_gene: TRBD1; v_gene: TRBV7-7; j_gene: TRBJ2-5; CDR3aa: CASSLGTDGTQYF; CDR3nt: TGTGCTAGCAGCTTGGGGACAGATGGGACCCAGTACTTC
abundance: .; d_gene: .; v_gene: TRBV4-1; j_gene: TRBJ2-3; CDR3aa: CASSQDSARSTDTQYF; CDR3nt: TGCGCCAGCAGCCAAGACAGCGCAAGGAGCACAGATACGCAGTATTTT
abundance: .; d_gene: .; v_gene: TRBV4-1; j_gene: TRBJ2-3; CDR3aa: CASSHPGRQTLSRQYF; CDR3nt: TGCGCCAGCAGCCACCCCGGCAGACAAACCCTCTCCAGGCAGTATTTT
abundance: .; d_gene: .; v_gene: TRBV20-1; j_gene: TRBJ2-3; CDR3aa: CSLEADTQYF; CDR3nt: TGCAGTCTGGAGGCAGATACGCAGTATTTT
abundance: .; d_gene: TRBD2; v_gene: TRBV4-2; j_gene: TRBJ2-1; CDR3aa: CASSQDPGRLVGQFF; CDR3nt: TGTGCCAGCAGCCAAGATCCCGGGAGGCTAGTCGGGCAGTTCTTC
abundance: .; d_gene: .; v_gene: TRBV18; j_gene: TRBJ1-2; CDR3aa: CASSPNRGDGYTF; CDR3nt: TGTGCCAGCTCACCAAATCGGGGAGATGGCTACACCTTC
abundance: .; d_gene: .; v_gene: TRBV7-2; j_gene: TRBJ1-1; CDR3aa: CASSLMAGDAFF; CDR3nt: TGTGCCAGCAGCTTAATGGCAGGGGACGCTTTCTTT
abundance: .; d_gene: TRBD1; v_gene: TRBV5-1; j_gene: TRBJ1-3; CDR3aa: CASSLEGQGRNTIYF; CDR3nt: TGCGCCAGCAGCTTGGAGGGACAGGGTAGAAACACCATATATTTT
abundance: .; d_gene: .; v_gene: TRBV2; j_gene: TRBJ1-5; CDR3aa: CASSAEQAQHF; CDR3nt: TGTGCCAGCAGTGCCGAACAGGCCCAGCATTTT
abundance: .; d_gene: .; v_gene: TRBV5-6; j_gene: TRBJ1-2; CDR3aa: CASSFNRISYGYTF; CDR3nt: TGTGCCAGCAGCTTCAACAGGATTAGCTATGGCTACACCTTC
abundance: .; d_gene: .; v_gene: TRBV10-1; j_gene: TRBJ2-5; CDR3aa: CASSEEPLKVTQYF; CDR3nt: TGCGCCAGCAGTGAAGAGCCTCTGAAGGTGACCCAGTACTTC
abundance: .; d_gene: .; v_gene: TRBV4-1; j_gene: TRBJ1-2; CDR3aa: CASSSLINYGYTF; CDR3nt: TGCGCCAGCAGCTCACTAATCAACTATGGCTACACCTTC
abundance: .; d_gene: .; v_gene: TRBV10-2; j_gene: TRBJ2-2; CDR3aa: CASSEGAVTGELFF; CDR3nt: TGCGCCAGCAGTGAGGGGGCAGTCACCGGGGAGCTGTTTTTT
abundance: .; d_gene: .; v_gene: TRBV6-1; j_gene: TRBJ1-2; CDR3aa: CASRVQGHYGYTF; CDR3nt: TGTGCCAGCAGAGTTCAGGGTCACTATGGCTACACCTTC
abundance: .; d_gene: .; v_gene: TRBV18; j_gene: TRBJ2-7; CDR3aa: CASSQTGLAGSYEQYF; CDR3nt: TGTGCCAGCTCACAAACGGGTCTAGCAGGCTCCTACGAGCAGTACTTC
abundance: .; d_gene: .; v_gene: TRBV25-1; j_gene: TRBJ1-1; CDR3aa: CASTSDRNTEAFF; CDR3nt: TGTGCCAGCACCTCGGACAGGAACACTGAAGCTTTCTTT
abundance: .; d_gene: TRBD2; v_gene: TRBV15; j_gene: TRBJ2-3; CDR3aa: CATRGGLVGDTQYF; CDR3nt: TGTGCCACCAGGGGGGGACTAGTCGGAGATACGCAGTATTTT
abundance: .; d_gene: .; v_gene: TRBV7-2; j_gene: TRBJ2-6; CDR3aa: CASTSNSGANVLTF; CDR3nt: TGTGCCAGCACCTCGAACTCTGGGGCCAACGTCCTGACTTTC
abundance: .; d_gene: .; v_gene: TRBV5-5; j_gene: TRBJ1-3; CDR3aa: CASTAVSGNTIYF; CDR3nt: TGTGCCAGCACTGCAGTTTCTGGAAACACCATATATTTT
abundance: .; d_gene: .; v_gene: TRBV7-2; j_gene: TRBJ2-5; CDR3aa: CASSLVLTQETQYF; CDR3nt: TGTGCCAGCAGCTTAGTATTAACCCAAGAGACCCAGTACTTC
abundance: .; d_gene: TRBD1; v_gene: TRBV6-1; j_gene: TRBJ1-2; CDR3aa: CASSERSGQGPYGYTF; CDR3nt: TGTGCCAGCAGTGAACGGTCGGGACAGGGACCATATGGCTACACCTTC
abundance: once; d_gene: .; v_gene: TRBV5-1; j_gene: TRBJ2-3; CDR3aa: CASSLSRPDTQYF; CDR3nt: TGCGCCAGCAGCTTGTCAAGGCCAGATACGCAGTATTTT
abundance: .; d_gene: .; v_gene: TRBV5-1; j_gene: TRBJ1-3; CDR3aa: CASSARWTGSGNTIYF; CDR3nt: TGCGCCAGCAGCGCCCGGTGGACCGGCTCTGGAAACACCATATATTTT
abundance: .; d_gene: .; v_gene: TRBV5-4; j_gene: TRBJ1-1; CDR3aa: CASSSGNTEAFF; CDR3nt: TGTGCCAGCAGCTCAGGGAACACTGAAGCTTTCTTT
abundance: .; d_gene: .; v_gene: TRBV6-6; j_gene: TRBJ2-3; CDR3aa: CASSQEGGSTDTQYF; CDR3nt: TGTGCCAGCAGCCAAGAGGGCGGGAGCACAGATACGCAGTATTTT
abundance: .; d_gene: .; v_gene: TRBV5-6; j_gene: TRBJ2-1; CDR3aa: CASSLDRVNEQFF; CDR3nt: TGTGCCAGCAGCTTGGACAGGGTTAATGAGCAGTTCTTC
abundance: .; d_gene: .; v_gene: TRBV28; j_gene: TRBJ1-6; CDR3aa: CASSFRGGDWRSPLHF; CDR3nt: TGTGCCAGCAGTTTTCGGGGGGGGGATTGGCGGTCACCCCTCCACTTT
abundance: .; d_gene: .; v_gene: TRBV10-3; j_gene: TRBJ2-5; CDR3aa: CAIKGGGDQETQYF; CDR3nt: TGTGCCATCAAGGGAGGGGGGGATCAAGAGACCCAGTACTTC
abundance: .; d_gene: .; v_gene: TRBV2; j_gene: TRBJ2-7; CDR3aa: CASMSYEQYF; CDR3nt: TGTGCCAGCATGTCCTACGAGCAGTACTTC
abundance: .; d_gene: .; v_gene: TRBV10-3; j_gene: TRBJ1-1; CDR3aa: CAIRTSWENTEAFF; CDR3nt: TGTGCCATCAGGACATCGTGGGAGAACACTGAAGCTTTCTTT
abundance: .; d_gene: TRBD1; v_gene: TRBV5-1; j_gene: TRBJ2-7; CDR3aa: CASSKDRGLGEQYF; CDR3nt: TGCGCCAGCAGCAAGGACAGGGGGTTGGGCGAGCAGTACTTC
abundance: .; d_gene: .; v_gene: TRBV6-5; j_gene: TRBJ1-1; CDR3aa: CASSRGQLTEAFF; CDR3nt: TGTGCCAGCAGCAGGGGCCAACTCACTGAAGCTTTCTTT
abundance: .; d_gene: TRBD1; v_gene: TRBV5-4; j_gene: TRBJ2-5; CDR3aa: CASSDTGGKETQYF; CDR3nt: TGTGCCAGCAGCGATACAGGGGGCAAAGAGACCCAGTACTTC
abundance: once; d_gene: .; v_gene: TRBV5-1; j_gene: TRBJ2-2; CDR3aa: CASSFLPGELFF; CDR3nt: TGCGCCAGCAGCTTTCTGCCCGGGGAGCTGTTTTTT